This T cell receptor beta chain came from a study of blood T cell repertoires in COVID-19. Study information: The United States, Italy and Spain provided the acute and convalescent COVID-19 samples. The analysed material was cDNA or gDNA that came from T cells, B-cell-depleted T cells, or PBMCs.

Followed longitudinally, the Seattle patients had been enrolled during active infection. This clone was seen a single time. Per the original methods: Reference gene primer amplification yielded estimated nucleated cell counts. Only in-frame clones appear in the TCRdb table, and some are missing; sequencing was by immunoSEQ multiplex PCR. Clonal size and the V and J genes are those of that table, whereas D and trimming came from the DNA. The sample lists about 250,000 clones, around nine tenths occurring once. The sequenced material came from peripheral blood. This TCR came from a man aged 30 to 39 with COVID-19, enrolled during active disease.

Written as DNA, the CDR3 is TGTGCCAGTAGGGGGACTGTCTCCTACGAGCAGTACTTC. This sequence encodes CASRGTVSYEQYF. The V call is TRBV19, the J call TRBJ2-7; D possibly corresponds to TRBD2 (6 bases). Germline V gives CDR1 LNHDA, CDR2 SQIVND (reference sequence). The V and J ends lost 6 bases and 0 bases respectively, with 9 bases between them. The CDR3 has 13 amino acids.